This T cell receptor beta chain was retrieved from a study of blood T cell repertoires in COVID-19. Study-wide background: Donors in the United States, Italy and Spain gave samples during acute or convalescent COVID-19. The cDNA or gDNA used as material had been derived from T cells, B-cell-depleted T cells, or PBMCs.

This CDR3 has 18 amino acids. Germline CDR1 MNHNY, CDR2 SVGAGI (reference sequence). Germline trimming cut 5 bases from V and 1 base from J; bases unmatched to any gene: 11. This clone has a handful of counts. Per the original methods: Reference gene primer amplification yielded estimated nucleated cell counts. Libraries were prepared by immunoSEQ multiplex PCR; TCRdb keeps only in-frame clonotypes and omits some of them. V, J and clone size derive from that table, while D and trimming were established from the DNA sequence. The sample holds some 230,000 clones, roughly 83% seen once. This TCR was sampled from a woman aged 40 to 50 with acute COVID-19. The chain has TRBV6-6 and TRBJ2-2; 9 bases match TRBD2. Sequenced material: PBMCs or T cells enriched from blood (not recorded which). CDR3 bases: TGTGCCAGCAGTCGCACTCGAAGCGGGAGGAGGAACACCGGGGAGCTGTTTTTT. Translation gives CASSRTRSGRRNTGELFF.